This T cell receptor beta chain was found in a study of T cell responses to AZD1222 COVID-19 vaccine. Study-wide results and caveats: Among vaccine-associated CD4 TCRs, coverage spanned spike, with dominance at 160-218 and 743-854. Increases in Spike-specific TCR breadth and depth were seen after two AZD1222 doses. Donors were chiefly white British, with a greater number of females, and clonal diversity was perhaps underestimated. Nearly half of spike-specific TCRs reportedly target unmutated variant regions.

TCRdb keeps only in-frame clones here, not all; method: immunoSEQ multiplex PCR. The repertoire holds some 95,000 clones, with 65% to 90% as singletons. Between the trimmed V and J ends, which lost 4 bases and 6 bases, there was a span of 7 bases. The germline gives CDR1 SGHTA, CDR2 FQGNSA. CDR3 length: 11 residues. A remark on this clone: What it binds is unknown.

The gene calls are TRBV7-2 and TRBJ2-7; no firm D call. The sequencing used peripheral blood, collected on day 0 of AZD1222 vaccination. The receptor's source is an adult in good health. CDR3 bases: TGTGCCAGCAGCTCTGTTCGCGAGCAGTACTTC. Amino acids: CASSSVREQYF.